This is a list of T cell receptor beta chains from one sample in a study of blood T cell repertoires in COVID-19. Data came from immunoSEQ multiplex PCR; TCRdb stores just in-frame clones and leaves some out. This sample has about 34,000 clones; over 75% occur once, and the top ten carry around 17%. The material sequenced was peripheral blood. The receptors stem from a woman in her sixties or seventies with active COVID-19. Each CDR3 is given with its conserved first and last residue. D genes are given only for firm matches. Clone size is not always given. Where it is, it says once, few, many or a class for expanded clones.

CDR3 protein: CASSLIGAEAFF
CDR3 DNA: TGTGCCAGCAGCTTAATAGGGGCTGAAGCTTTCTTT
J gene: TRBJ1-1
D gene: .
V gene: TRBV7-9
clone size: .

CDR3 protein: CASTERGLLYEQYF
CDR3 DNA: TGTGCCAGCACTGAGAGGGGGCTCTTGTACGAGCAGTACTTC
J gene: TRBJ2-7
D gene: TRBD1
V gene: TRBV28
clone size: .

CDR3 protein: CASSYDRVNYGYTF
CDR3 DNA: TGTGCCAGCAGCTACGACAGGGTTAACTATGGCTACACCTTC
J gene: TRBJ1-2
D gene: TRBD1
V gene: TRBV7-3
clone size: .

CDR3 protein: CASSHRVRGPEAFF
CDR3 DNA: TGTGCCAGCAGCCACCGGGTAAGGGGGCCTGAAGCTTTCTTT
J gene: TRBJ1-1
D gene: TRBD1
V gene: TRBV3-1/TRBV3-2
clone size: .

CDR3 protein: CASSHRVDVLPDTQYF
CDR3 DNA: TGTGCCAGCAGCCACCGGGTAGACGTTCTCCCAGATACGCAGTATTTT
J gene: TRBJ2-3
D gene: .
V gene: TRBV11-2
clone size: .

CDR3 protein: CASSVEIQGGPRNTIYF
CDR3 DNA: TGTGCCAGCAGCGTAGAGATACAGGGGGGCCCAAGAAACACCATATATTTT
J gene: TRBJ1-3
D gene: TRBD1
V gene: TRBV9
clone size: .

CDR3 protein: CASSQDGAGAGYEQYF
CDR3 DNA: TGCGCCAGCAGCCAAGATGGAGCAGGGGCGGGCTACGAGCAGTACTTC
J gene: TRBJ2-7
D gene: .
V gene: TRBV4-1
clone size: .

CDR3 protein: CASSYVTAGSRFGYTF
CDR3 DNA: TGTGCCAGCAGTTACGTCACTGCCGGGTCCCGATTTGGCTACACCTTC
J gene: TRBJ1-2
D gene: .
V gene: TRBV6-6
clone size: .

CDR3 protein: CASSIDTYLSREQFF
CDR3 DNA: TGTGCCAGTAGTATAGATACCTACCTCAGCAGGGAGCAGTTCTTC
J gene: TRBJ2-1
D gene: .
V gene: TRBV19
clone size: once

CDR3 protein: CASSDSGYEQYF
CDR3 DNA: TGTGCCAGCAGTGATAGCGGGTACGAGCAGTACTTC
J gene: TRBJ2-7
D gene: TRBD2
V gene: TRBV2
clone size: .

CDR3 protein: CASSQGVRFSGANVLTF
CDR3 DNA: TGTGCCAGCAGCCAAGGGGTGAGGTTCTCTGGGGCCAACGTCCTGACTTTC
J gene: TRBJ2-6
D gene: .
V gene: TRBV3-1/TRBV3-2
clone size: .

CDR3 protein: CASSPKRAGELFF
CDR3 DNA: TGCGCCAGCTCCCCTAAGCGGGCCGGGGAGCTGTTTTTT
J gene: TRBJ2-2
D gene: .
V gene: TRBV10-1
clone size: .

CDR3 protein: CASRPTGPYEQYF
CDR3 DNA: TGTGCCAGCAGACCGACAGGCCCCTACGAGCAGTACTTC
J gene: TRBJ2-7
D gene: .
V gene: TRBV28
clone size: .

CDR3 protein: CASVQGLYGYTF
CDR3 DNA: TGTGCCAGCGTGCAGGGCCTCTATGGCTACACCTTC
J gene: TRBJ1-2
D gene: .
V gene: TRBV6-6
clone size: .

CDR3 protein: CASSLPRTSGVGEQYF
CDR3 DNA: TGCGCCAGCAGCTTGCCACGGACTAGCGGGGTAGGCGAGCAGTACTTC
J gene: TRBJ2-7
D gene: TRBD2
V gene: TRBV5-1
clone size: .

CDR3 protein: CASRYRDRETQYF
CDR3 DNA: TGTGCCAGCAGGTACAGGGACAGGGAGACCCAGTACTTC
J gene: TRBJ2-5
D gene: TRBD1
V gene: TRBV3-1/TRBV3-2
clone size: .

CDR3 protein: CASSANPDRGSSYEQYF
CDR3 DNA: TGTGCCAGCAGCGCGAACCCGGACAGGGGGTCGTCCTACGAGCAGTACTTC
J gene: TRBJ2-7
D gene: TRBD1
V gene: TRBV7-9
clone size: .

CDR3 protein: CASSFTGGVYGYTF
CDR3 DNA: TGTGCCAGCAGCTTCACAGGGGGCGTCTATGGCTACACCTTC
J gene: TRBJ1-2
D gene: TRBD1
V gene: TRBV11-2
clone size: few

CDR3 protein: CASSLGLAFGSSYNEQFF
CDR3 DNA: TGTGCCAGCAGCTTAGGACTAGCCTTCGGGTCCTCCTACAATGAGCAGTTCTTC
J gene: TRBJ2-1
D gene: TRBD2
V gene: TRBV7-8
clone size: .

CDR3 protein: CASSIQGLQETQYF
CDR3 DNA: TGCGCCAGCAGCATCCAGGGCCTCCAAGAGACCCAGTACTTC
J gene: TRBJ2-5
D gene: .
V gene: TRBV5-1
clone size: .